The clone carrying this TCR beta chain was seen only a few times. Its antigen is as yet unknown. Unique molecular identifiers had been added to the TCR beta cDNA libraries. There were roughly 0.95 to 10 million T cells, and roughly 0.5 million cDNA molecules came from them. TCRdb re-analysed the PCR reads in MiXCR, keeping a single row per CDR3 protein. Of about 170,000 distinct CDR3 sequences listed, approximately 30% are singletons. CDR1 is SEHNR and CDR2 is FQNEAQ in the germline V gene (reference sequence). The V and J ends lost 5 bases and 1 base respectively, with 12 bases between them. CDR3 length: 15 residues. This entry is derived from a study of post-analysis software for immune sequencing data. Across the whole study: Some patients lacked subtype; others had relapsing-remitting, secondary progressive or progressive-relapsing disease. General study results and limits: Under F measure analysis, samples from one preparation batch co-clustered strongly. People with multiple sclerosis had a significantly lower normalized Chao1 diversity than controls did. The study found TRBV5-6, TRBV5-1 and TRBV20-1 among a handful of TRBV segments more frequent in patients than controls.

The source of this sequence is a girl aged 5 to 17 with multiple sclerosis. The sequenced material came from blood. The V and J genes are TRBV7-9 and TRBJ1-5; D remains unclear. The CDR3, as DNA: TGTGCCAGCAGCCGAGACTCTATGAGCAATCAGCCCCAGCATTTT. Its protein is CASSRDSMSNQPQHF.